The 5 T cell receptor beta chains in this list originate from one sample, sequenced in a study of identical twins. TCRdb ran MiXCR on the 5' RACE reads and lists one entry per CDR3 protein. The data hold 450,000 or so distinct CDR3 sequences, with approximately 24% observed a single time. These data were also filed under a second study, of T cells expressing NK-cell markers.

Sequencing was performed on CD4+ T cells sorted from blood. The receptors were gathered from a woman between 18 and 30 years old in good health.

This chain links TRBV7-3 with TRBJ2-4, with no clear D. The CDR3 is 16 residues long. Germline V gene lookup returns CDR1 SGHTA and CDR2 FQGTGA. With 5 bases removed from V and 0 bases from J, the gap between germline ends came to 14 bases. CDR3 sequence (DNA): TGTGCCAGCAGCCAAGACGTTATAGTAGCCAAAAACATTCAGTACTTC. Translated: CASSQDVIVAKNIQYF.

This clonotype was observed a few times. This chain joins TRBV20-1 and TRBJ2-7, with a weak D call TRBD2 (6 bases). Germline loops: CDR1 DFQATT, CDR2 SNEGSKA (reference sequence). This CDR3 has 13 residues. Trimming shortened V by 0 bases and J by 3 bases, and 9 bases separated the two germline ends. The chain's CDR3 is CSAREGTLYEQYF. For the CDR3, the DNA is TGCAGTGCTAGAGAGGGGACTCTCTACGAGCAGTACTTC.

The V and J genes are TRBV27 and TRBJ2-3; 8 bases line up with TRBD2. The CDR3 contains 15 residues. Germline V gene sequence: CDR1 MNHEY, CDR2 SMNVEV (reference sequence). The V gene end was trimmed by 5 bases and the J gene end by 0 bases; junction bases not matched to a gene: 4. The CDR3 protein is CASSQRGLSTDTQYF. The CDR3 DNA reads as TGTGCCAGCAGTCAGCGGGGGCTAAGCACAGATACGCAGTATTTT.

The J gene is TRBJ2-2, the V gene TRBV12-3 or TRBV12-4; D may be TRBD2 (5 bases). The CDR3 loop spans 15 amino acids. V lost 1 base to trimming and J lost 7 bases, with 13 bases between them. The CDR3 region has the DNA TGTGCCAGCAGTTTAGGCTCTTGGACTCACGGGGAGCTGTTTTTT. It codes for CASSLGSWTHGELFF.

This clonotype was seen a handful of times. The genes are TRBV6-6 and TRBJ2-7; D gene uncertain. Trimming removed 5 bases at V and 6 bases at J, with 11 bases between. Germline CDR1 MNHNY, CDR2 SVGAGI (reference sequence). The CDR3 is made up of 12 amino acids. The DNA of the CDR3 is TGTGCCAGCAGTCGGACCGCTGGCGAGCAGTACTTC. Encoded protein: CASSRTAGEQYF.